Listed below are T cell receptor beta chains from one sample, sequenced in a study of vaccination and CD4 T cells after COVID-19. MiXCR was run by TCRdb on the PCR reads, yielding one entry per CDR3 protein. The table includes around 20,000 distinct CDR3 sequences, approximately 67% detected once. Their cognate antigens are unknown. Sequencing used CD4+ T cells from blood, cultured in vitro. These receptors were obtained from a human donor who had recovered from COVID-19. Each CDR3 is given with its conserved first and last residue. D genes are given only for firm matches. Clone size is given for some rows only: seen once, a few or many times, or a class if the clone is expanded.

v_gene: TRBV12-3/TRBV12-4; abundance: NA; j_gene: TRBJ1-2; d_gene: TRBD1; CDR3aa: CASSLLGQNYGYTF; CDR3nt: TGTGCCAGCAGTTTGTTGGGACAGAACTATGGCTACACCTTC
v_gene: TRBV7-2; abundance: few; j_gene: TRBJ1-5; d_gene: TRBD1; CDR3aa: CASSLVRTDREGQPQHF; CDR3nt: TGTGCCAGCAGCTTAGTCAGGACCGACAGGGAGGGTCAGCCCCAGCATTTT
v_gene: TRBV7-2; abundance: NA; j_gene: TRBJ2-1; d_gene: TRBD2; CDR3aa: CASSLFAVGGTSGSNEQFF; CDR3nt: TGTGCCAGCAGCTTATTTGCTGTCGGGGGGACTAGCGGGAGCAATGAGCAGTTCTTC
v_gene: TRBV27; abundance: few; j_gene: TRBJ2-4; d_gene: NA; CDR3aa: CASSLNGNIQYF; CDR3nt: TGTGCCAGCAGTTTAAACGGTAACATTCAGTACTTC
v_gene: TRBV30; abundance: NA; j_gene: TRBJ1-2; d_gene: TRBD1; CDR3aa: CAWTNPGQGVVYGYTF; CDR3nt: TGTGCCTGGACTAACCCGGGACAGGGGGTCGTCTATGGCTACACCTTC
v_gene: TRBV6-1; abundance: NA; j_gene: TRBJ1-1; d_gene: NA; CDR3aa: CASSPDGRLMNTEAFF; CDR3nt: TGTGCCAGCAGCCCTGACGGAAGACTCATGAACACTGAAGCTTTCTTT
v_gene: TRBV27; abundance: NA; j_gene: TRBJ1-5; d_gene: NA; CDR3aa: CASSLDGVYSNQPQHF; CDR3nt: TGTGCCAGCAGTTTAGATGGGGTCTATAGCAATCAGCCCCAGCATTTT
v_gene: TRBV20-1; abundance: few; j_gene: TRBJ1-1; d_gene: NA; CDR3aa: CSARAEGATGTEAFF; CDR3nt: TGCAGTGCTAGGGCGGAGGGTGCAACGGGCACTGAAGCTTTCTTT
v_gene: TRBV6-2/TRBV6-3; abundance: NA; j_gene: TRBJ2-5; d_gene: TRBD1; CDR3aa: CASSGQGGVQETQYF; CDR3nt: TGTGCCAGCAGTGGACAGGGGGGGGTCCAAGAGACCCAGTACTTC
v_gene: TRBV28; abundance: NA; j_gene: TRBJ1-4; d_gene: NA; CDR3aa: CASSRSGAWEEKLFF; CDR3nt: TGTGCCAGCAGCCGAAGTGGGGCGTGGGAAGAAAAACTGTTTTTT
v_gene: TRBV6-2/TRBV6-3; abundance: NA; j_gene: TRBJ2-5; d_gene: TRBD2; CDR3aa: CASSYFRVAAGGPVETQYF; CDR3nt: TGTGCCAGCAGTTACTTCAGAGTCGCAGCGGGAGGGCCTGTAGAGACCCAGTACTTC
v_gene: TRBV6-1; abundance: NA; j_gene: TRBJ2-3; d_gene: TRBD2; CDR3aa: CASSGEGYTDTQYF; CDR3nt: TGTGCCAGCAGTGGGGAGGGGTACACAGATACGCAGTATTTT
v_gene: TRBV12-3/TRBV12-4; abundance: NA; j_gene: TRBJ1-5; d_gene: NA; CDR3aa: CASRPGLGPGQPQHF; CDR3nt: TGTGCCAGCAGACCGGGTCTAGGTCCAGGCCAGCCCCAGCATTTT
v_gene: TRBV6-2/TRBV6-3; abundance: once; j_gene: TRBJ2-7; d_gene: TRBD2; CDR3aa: CASNPNTGLSPPYEQYF; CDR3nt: TGTGCCAGTAACCCTAATACGGGACTAAGTCCTCCCTACGAGCAGTACTTC
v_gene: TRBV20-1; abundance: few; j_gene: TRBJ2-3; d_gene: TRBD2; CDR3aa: CSAEGTSGIDTQYF; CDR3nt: TGCAGTGCGGAAGGGACTAGCGGAATAGATACGCAGTATTTT
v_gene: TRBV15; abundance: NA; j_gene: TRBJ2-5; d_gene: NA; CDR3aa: CATSRRSWYQETQYF; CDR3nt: TGTGCCACCAGCAGACGTTCTTGGTACCAAGAGACCCAGTACTTC
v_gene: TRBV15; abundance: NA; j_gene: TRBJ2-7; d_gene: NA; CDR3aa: CATSRDTRTRPGHSSYEQYF; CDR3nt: TGTGCCACCAGCAGAGATACCAGGACCAGACCGGGACACTCATCCTACGAGCAGTACTTC
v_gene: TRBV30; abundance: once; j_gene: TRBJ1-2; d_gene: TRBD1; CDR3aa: CAWWDRGHGYTF; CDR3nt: TGTGCCTGGTGGGACAGGGGGCATGGCTACACCTTC
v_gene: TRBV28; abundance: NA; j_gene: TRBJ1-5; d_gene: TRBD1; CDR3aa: CASSLTGGGNQPQHF; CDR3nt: TGTGCCAGCAGTTTAACAGGGGGAGGCAATCAGCCCCAGCATTTT
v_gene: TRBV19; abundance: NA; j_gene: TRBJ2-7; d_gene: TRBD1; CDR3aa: CASSPRTGAVYEQYF; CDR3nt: TGTGCCAGTAGTCCCCGGACAGGGGCGGTTTACGAGCAGTACTTC
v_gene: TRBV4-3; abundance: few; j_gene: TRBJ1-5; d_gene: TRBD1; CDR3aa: CASSQRQGDQPQHF; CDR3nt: TGCGCCAGCAGCCAAAGACAGGGGGACCAGCCCCAGCATTTT
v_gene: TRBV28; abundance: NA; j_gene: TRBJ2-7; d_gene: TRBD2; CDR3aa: CASSPGSGGSYEQYF; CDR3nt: TGTGCCAGCAGCCCCGGCAGCGGGGGGTCCTACGAGCAGTACTTC
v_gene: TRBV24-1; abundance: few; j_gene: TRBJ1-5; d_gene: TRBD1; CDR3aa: CATGDSLLGPQHF; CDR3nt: TGTGCCACTGGGGACAGCCTATTGGGGCCCCAGCATTTT
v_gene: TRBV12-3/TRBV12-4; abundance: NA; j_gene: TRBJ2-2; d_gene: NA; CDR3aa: CASSSQSLSGNTGELFF; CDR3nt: TGTGCCAGCAGTTCCCAAAGTCTTAGCGGGAACACCGGGGAGCTGTTTTTT
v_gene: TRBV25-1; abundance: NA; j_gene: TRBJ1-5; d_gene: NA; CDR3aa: CASSEFDQPQHF; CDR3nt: TGTGCCAGCAGTGAATTCGATCAGCCCCAGCATTTT
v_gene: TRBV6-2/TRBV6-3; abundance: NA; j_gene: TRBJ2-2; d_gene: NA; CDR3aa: CASSYSPPGELFF; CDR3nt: TGTGCCAGCAGTTACTCGCCCCCCGGGGAGCTGTTTTTT
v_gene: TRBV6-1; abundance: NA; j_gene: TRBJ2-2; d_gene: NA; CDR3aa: CASSGTPANGGELFF; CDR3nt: TGTGCCAGCAGTGGGACCCCGGCTAACGGCGGGGAGCTGTTTTTT
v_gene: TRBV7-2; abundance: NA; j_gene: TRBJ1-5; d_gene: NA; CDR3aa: CASSPYGTPGRNQPQHF; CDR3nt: TGTGCCAGCAGCCCGTACGGGACCCCCGGGCGGAATCAGCCCCAGCATTTT